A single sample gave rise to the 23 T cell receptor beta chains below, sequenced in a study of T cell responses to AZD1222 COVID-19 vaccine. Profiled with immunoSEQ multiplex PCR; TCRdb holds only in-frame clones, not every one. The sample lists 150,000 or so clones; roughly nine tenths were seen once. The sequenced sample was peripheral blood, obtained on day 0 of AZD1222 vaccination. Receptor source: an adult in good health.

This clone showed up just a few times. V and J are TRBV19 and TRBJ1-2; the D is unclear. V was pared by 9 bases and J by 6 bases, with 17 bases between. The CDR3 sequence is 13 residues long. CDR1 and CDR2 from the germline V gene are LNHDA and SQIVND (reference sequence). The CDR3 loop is CASGVQRRNGYTF. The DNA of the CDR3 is TGTGCCAGCGGAGTTCAGAGGCGTAATGGCTACACCTTC.

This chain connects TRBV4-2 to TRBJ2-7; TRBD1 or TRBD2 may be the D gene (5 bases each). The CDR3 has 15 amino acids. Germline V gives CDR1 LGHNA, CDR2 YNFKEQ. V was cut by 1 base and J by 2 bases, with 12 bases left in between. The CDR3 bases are TGTGCCAGCAGCCAAGTAAGGGACCGACCCTACGAGCAGTACTTC. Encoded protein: CASSQVRDRPYEQYF.

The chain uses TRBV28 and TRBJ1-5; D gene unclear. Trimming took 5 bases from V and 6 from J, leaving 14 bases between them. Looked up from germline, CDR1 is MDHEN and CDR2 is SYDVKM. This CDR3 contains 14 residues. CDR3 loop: CASSPPPGGQPQHF. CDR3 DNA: TGTGCCAGCAGTCCCCCCCCGGGTGGTCAGCCCCAGCATTTT.

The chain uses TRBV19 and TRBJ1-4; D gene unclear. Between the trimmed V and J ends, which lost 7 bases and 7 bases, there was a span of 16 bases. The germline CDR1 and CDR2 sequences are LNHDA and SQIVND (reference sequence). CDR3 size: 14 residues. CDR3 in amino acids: CASTPMSSSEKLFF. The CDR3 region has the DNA TGTGCCAGTACCCCGATGTCCAGTTCTGAAAAACTGTTTTTT. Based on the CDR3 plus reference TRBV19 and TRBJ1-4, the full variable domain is DGGITQSPKYLFRKEGQNVTLSCEQNLNHDAMYWYRQDPGQGLRLIYYSQIVNDFQKGDIAEGYSVSREKKESFPLTVTSAQKNPTAFYLCASTPMSSSEKLFFGSGTQLSVL.

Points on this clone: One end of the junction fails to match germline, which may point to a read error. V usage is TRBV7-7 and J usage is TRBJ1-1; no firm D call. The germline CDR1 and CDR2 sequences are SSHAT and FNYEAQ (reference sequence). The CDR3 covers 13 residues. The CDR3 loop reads CASSLSDFSEAFF. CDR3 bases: TGTGCTAGCAGCTTAAGCGATTTCTCTGAAGCTTTCTTT.

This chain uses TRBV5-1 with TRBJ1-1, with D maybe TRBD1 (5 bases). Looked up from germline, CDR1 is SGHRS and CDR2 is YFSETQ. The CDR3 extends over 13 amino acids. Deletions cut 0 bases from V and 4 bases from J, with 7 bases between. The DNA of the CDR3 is TGCGCCAGCAGCTTGGCAGGGATCACTGAAGCTTTCTTT. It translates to CASSLAGITEAFF.

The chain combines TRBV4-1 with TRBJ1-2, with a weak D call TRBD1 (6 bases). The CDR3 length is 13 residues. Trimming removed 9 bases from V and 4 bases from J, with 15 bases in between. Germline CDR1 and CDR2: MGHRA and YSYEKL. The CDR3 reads CASALDSTYGYTF. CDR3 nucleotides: TGCGCCAGTGCCCTGGACAGTACCTATGGCTACACCTTC.

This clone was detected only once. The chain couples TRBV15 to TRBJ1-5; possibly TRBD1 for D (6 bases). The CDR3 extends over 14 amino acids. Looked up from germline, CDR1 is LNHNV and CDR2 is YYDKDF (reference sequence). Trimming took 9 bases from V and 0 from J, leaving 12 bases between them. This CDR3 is CATARGGSNQPQHF. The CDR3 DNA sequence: TGTGCCACGGCCAGGGGCGGTAGCAATCAGCCCCAGCATTTT.

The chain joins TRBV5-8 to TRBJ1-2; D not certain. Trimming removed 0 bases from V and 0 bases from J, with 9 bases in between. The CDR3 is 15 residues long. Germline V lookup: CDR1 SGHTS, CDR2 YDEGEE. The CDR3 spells CASSLVGISNYGYTF. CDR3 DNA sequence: TGTGCCAGCAGCTTGGTTGGCATATCTAACTATGGCTACACCTTC.

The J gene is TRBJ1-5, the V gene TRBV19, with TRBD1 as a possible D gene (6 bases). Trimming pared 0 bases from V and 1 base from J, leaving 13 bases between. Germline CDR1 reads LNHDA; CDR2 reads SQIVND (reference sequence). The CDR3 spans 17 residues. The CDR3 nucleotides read TGTGCCAGTAGTATAGAGGGGGGCAGGCTCAGCAATCAGCCCCAGCATTTT. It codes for CASSIEGGRLSNQPQHF.

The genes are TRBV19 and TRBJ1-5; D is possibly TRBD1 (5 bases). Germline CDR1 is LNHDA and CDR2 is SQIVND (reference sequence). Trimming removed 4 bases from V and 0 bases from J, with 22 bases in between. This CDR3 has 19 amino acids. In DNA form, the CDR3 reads TGTGCCAGTAGTACACCCACCGGGACGGCCTCTTATAGCAATCAGCCCCAGCATTTT. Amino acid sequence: CASSTPTGTASYSNQPQHF.

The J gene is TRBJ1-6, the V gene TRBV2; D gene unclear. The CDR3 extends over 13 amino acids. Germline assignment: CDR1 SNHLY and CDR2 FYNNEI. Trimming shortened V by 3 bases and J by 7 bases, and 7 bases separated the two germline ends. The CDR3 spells CASSDSPNSPLHF. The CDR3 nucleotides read TGTGCCAGCAGTGATTCCCCAAATTCACCCCTCCACTTT. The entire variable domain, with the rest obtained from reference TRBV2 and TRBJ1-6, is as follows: EPEVTQTPSHQVTQMGQEVILRCVPISNHLYFYWYRQILGQKVEFLVSFYNNEISEKSEIFDDQFSVERPDGSNFTLKIRSTKLEDSAMYFCASSDSPNSPLHFGNGTRLTVT.

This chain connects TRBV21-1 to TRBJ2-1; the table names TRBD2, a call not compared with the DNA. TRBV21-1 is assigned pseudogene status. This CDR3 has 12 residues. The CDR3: CASSLGKDEQFF. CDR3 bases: TGTGCCAGCAGCCTCGGGAAGGATGAGCAGTTCTTC.

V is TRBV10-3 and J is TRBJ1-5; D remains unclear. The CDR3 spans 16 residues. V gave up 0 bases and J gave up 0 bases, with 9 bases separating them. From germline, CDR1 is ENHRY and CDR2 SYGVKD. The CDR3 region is CAISESNAGSNQPQHF. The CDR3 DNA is TGTGCCATCAGTGAGTCTAATGCGGGTAGCAATCAGCCCCAGCATTTT.

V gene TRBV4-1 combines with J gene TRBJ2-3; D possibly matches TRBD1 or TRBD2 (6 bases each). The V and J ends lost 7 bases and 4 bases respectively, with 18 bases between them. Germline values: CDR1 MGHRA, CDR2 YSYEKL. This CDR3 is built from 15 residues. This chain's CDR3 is CASKTGFASADTQYF. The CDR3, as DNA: TGCGCCAGCAAAACAGGGTTCGCTAGCGCAGATACGCAGTATTTT.

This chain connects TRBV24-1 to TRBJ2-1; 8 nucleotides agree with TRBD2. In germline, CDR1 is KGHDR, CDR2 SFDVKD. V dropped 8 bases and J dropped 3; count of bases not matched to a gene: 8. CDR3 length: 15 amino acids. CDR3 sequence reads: CATTPGLEDYNEQFF. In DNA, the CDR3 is TGTGCCACCACCCCGGGACTAGAAGACTACAATGAGCAGTTCTTC.

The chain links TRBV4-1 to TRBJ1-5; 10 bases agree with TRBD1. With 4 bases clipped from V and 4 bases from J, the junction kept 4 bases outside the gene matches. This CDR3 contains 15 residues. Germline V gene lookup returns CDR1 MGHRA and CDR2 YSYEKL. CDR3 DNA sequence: TGCGCCAGCAGCCTAAGGACAGGGGGGAATCAGCCCCAGCATTTT. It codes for CASSLRTGGNQPQHF.

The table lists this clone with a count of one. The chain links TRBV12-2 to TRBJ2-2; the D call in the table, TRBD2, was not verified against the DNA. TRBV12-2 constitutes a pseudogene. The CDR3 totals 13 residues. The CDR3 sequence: CASRFRGGGELFF. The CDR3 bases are TGTGCAAGTCGCTTTCGGGGTGGTGGGGAGCTGTTTTTT.

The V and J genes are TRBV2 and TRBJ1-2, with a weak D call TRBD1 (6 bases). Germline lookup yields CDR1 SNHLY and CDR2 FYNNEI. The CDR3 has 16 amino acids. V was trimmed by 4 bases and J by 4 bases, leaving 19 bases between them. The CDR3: CASSGGGAPLGYGYTF. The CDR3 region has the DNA TGTGCCAGCAGTGGAGGGGGTGCCCCTCTAGGCTATGGCTACACCTTC.

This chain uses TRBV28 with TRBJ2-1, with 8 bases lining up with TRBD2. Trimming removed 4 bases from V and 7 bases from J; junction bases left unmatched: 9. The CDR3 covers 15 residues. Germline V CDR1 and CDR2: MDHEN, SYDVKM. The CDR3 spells CASSSTGLGTNEQFF. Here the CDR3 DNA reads TGTGCCAGCAGTTCAACGGGACTAGGGACAAATGAGCAGTTCTTC.

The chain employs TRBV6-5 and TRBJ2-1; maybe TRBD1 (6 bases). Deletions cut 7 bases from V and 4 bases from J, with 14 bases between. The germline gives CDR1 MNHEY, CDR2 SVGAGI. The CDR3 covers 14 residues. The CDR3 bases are TGTGCCAGCAAGAACCGTGACAGGTACAATGAGCAGTTCTTC. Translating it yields CASKNRDRYNEQFF.

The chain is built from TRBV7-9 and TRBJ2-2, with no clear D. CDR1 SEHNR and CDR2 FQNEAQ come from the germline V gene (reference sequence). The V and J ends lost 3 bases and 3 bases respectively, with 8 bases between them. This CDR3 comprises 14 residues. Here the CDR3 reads CASSLVEYTGELFF. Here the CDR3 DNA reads TGTGCCAGCAGCTTGGTGGAATACACCGGGGAGCTGTTTTTT.

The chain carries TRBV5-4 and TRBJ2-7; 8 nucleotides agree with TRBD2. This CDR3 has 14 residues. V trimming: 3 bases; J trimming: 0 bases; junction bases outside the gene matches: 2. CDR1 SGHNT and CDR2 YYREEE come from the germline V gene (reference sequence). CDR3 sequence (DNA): TGTGCCAGCAGCTATAGCGGGGACTCCTACGAGCAGTACTTC. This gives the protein CASSYSGDSYEQYF.